This record covers a single T cell receptor beta chain. The authors' processing: Amplification of reference gene primers provided the estimated nucleated cell counts. Clones were read by immunoSEQ multiplex PCR, and TCRdb kept only the in-frame ones, dropping some. The D gene and trimming were derived from the DNA, and the V and J assignments and clone size from that table. The data hold 200,000 to 250,000 clones, with 70% to 85% observed a single time. Cohort placement rested on clinical history that participants reported themselves. This sample is drawn from a study of blood T cell repertoires in COVID-19. As for the study in general: T cells, B-cell-depleted T cells, or PBMCs provided the cDNA or gDNA that served as material.

Trimming took off 7 bases at V and 2 bases at J, with 9 bases between the two ends. CDR3 length: 11 residues. Per the germline V gene, CDR1 is DFQATT and CDR2 is SNEGSKA (reference sequence). The V call is TRBV20-1, the J call TRBJ2-7; TRBD1 is a possible D gene (5 bases). The receptor's source is a woman aged 35 to 49 with acute COVID-19. Material: PBMCs or T cells enriched from blood (not recorded which). Here the CDR3 reads CSGRGPYEQYF. In DNA, the CDR3 is TGCAGTGGAAGGGGTCCCTACGAGCAGTACTTC.